One sample yielded the 20 T cell receptor beta chains listed below, sequenced in a study of T-cell reconstitution after alpha-beta-depleted transplantation in children (dated by TCRdb to about 2016). Reading the label with the study, this specimen's treatment or condition is: allogeneic hematopoietic cell transplantation with graft depleted of TCRalphabeta T cells and CD19 B cells. The library relied on PCR. Sequencing relied on an Illumina HiSeq 2500. TCR libraries were prepared with molecular barcoding, using unique molecular identifiers to normalize TCRbeta repertoire quantification. The public reads were reanalyzed by TCRdb: fastp trimming at Q25, MiXCR alignment, in-frame beta chains only. All rows with the same CDR3 protein become a single entry with the most common DNA and genes. This sample gives more than 300,000 distinct CDR3 sequences in total; 15% to 20% of them show up just once. The biggest ten clones account for approximately 44% of the sample.

The input for sequencing was PBMCs, mostly from graft donor cells, taken 360 days after TCRalphabeta/CD19-depleted stem cell transplant. All receptors come from a male patient aged 2 to 9 who had a stem cell transplant for acute lymphoblastic leukemia, so the T cells may come from the graft donor.

This chain connects TRBV12-3 or TRBV12-4 to TRBJ2-1; D remains unclear. This CDR3 has 14 amino acids. V shed 3 bases and J shed 3 bases, with 9 bases lying between them. The CDR3 coding sequence is TGTGCCAGCAGTTTTTGGAGCGACTACAATGAGCAGTTCTTC. This sequence encodes CASSFWSDYNEQFF.

The rearrangement uses TRBV6-2 or TRBV6-3 and TRBJ2-1, with 8 nucleotides matching TRBD1. Germline lookup yields CDR1 MNHEY and CDR2 SVGEGT. J lost 3 bases, V lost 4 bases, and 11 bases had no gene match. This CDR3 has 17 residues. The CDR3 sequence: CASSSESGTGFYNEQFF. CDR3 bases: TGTGCCAGCAGTTCCGAATCCGGGACAGGCTTCTACAATGAGCAGTTCTTC.

J is TRBJ1-3 and V is TRBV29-1, with D perhaps matching TRBD1 (5 bases). Trimming took 7 bases from V and 0 from J, leaving 7 bases between them. CDR1 SQVTM and CDR2 ANQGSEA come from the germline V gene. The CDR3 is 12 amino acids. CDR3 nucleotide sequence: TGCAGCGCAGGGAACTCTGGAAACACCATATATTTT. Its protein is CSAGNSGNTIYF.

Only a few counts were recorded for this clonotype. V and J are TRBV29-1 and TRBJ2-1; the match to TRBD2 covers 8 bases. V lost 3 bases, J lost 9 bases, and 4 bases stayed unmatched. The CDR3 extends over 12 amino acids. Germline CDR1 SQVTM, CDR2 ANQGSEA. The CDR3 spells CSVDRGGSEQFF. DNA of the CDR3: TGCAGCGTTGACCGGGGGGGGAGTGAGCAGTTCTTC.

This chain joins TRBV27 and TRBJ2-2, with TRBD1 identical over 9 bases. Germline trimming cut 8 bases from V and 7 bases from J; bases unmatched to any gene: 8. CDR3 length: 14 amino acids. CDR1 and CDR2 from the germline V gene are MNHEY and SMNVEV (reference sequence). CDR3 sequence reads: CASLGQGSGGELFF. CDR3 nucleotide sequence: TGTGCCAGCCTCGGACAGGGGTCAGGCGGGGAGCTGTTTTTT.

The chain links TRBV5-8 to TRBJ2-1; D possibly matches TRBD1 or TRBD2 (5 bases each). V was shortened by 5 bases and J by 0 bases, with 15 bases between the two germline ends. CDR1 and CDR2 from the germline V gene are SGHTS and YDEGEE. The CDR3 runs 16 residues. As DNA, the CDR3 is TGTGCCAGCAGTCCCCGGGACCCTAGCTCCTACAATGAGCAGTTCTTC. Its translation: CASSPRDPSSYNEQFF.

The chain is built from TRBV2 and TRBJ2-1, with D possibly TRBD1 on 6 matching bases. The V end was cut by 0 bases, the J end by 10 bases, with 13 bases between. Germline CDR1 is SNHLY and CDR2 is FYNNEI. The CDR3 has 14 residues. In DNA, the CDR3 is TGTGCCAGCAGTGAAGCGCTTCGGCAGGGGGAGCAGTTCTTC. This codes for CASSEALRQGEQFF.

J is TRBJ2-1 and V is TRBV7-6, with 8 bases matching TRBD1. This CDR3 spans 16 amino acids. V gave up 3 bases and J gave up 0 bases; unmatched junction bases: 4. Germline CDR1 SGHVS, CDR2 FNYEAQ. CDR3 sequence reads: CASSFFTGGSYNEQFF. The CDR3 DNA sequence: TGTGCCAGCAGCTTTTTTACAGGGGGCTCCTACAATGAGCAGTTCTTC. The variable domain in full, completed from reference TRBV7-6 and TRBJ2-1, reads GAGVSQSPRYKVTKRGQDVALRCDPISGHVSLYWYRQALGQGPEFLTYFNYEAQQDKSGLPNDRFSAERPEGSISTLTIQRTEQRDSAMYRCASSFFTGGSYNEQFFGPGTRLTVL.

This clonotype has at least ten counts. The chain joins TRBV4-3 to TRBJ1-1, with D perhaps TRBD1 (5 bases). The CDR3 consists of 15 residues. From germline, CDR1 is LGHNA and CDR2 YSLEER. V was cut by 3 bases and J by 2 bases, with 13 bases left in between. Here the CDR3 reads CASSQGTGANTEAFF. The CDR3 bases are TGCGCCAGCAGCCAGGGAACAGGAGCCAACACTGAAGCTTTCTTT.

This clonotype was picked up a small number of times. The J gene is TRBJ1-4, the V gene TRBV6-2 or TRBV6-3; TRBD1 aligns across 7 bases. V was pared by 0 bases and J by 5 bases, with 6 bases of the junction left unmatched. There are 16 residues in the CDR3. Germline V gene data show CDR1 as MNHEY and CDR2 as SVGEGT. This CDR3 reads CASSYSDRDSNEKLFF. The CDR3 bases are TGTGCCAGCAGTTACTCTGACAGGGACTCCAATGAAAAACTGTTTTTT.

The chain couples TRBV10-3 to TRBJ1-2, with D unclear. With 6 bases removed from V and 4 bases from J, the gap between germline ends came to 12 bases. The CDR3 has 13 residues. Germline V lookup: CDR1 ENHRY, CDR2 SYGVKD. The CDR3 spells CAISYLSTYGYTF. Written as DNA, the CDR3 is TGTGCCATCAGCTACCTAAGCACCTATGGCTACACCTTC.

This clonotype was counted ten times or more. The chain couples TRBV29-1 to TRBJ2-7; D is uncertain. The CDR3 length is 12 residues. The V and J ends lost 0 bases and 1 base respectively, with 4 bases between them. Germline V gene lookup returns CDR1 SQVTM and CDR2 ANQGSEA. The CDR3 is CSVEDGSYEQYF. CDR3 sequence (DNA): TGCAGCGTTGAAGACGGTTCCTACGAGCAGTACTTC.

This chain joins TRBV4-2 and TRBJ2-1; TRBD1 matches 11 bases. After removal of 4 bases from V and 8 bases from J, the junction contained 7 bases not matched to a gene. This CDR3 has 15 amino acids. CDR1 LGHNA and CDR2 YNFKEQ come from the germline V gene. The CDR3 here is CASSLPGQGVDEQFF. DNA for the CDR3: TGTGCCAGCAGCCTCCCGGGACAGGGGGTCGATGAGCAGTTCTTC.

This clonotype was picked up a small number of times. V and J are TRBV4-2 and TRBJ2-2, with TRBD2 matching 7 bases. The germline gives CDR1 LGHNA, CDR2 YNFKEQ. V lost 3 bases, J lost 7 bases, and 5 bases stayed unmatched. The CDR3 is 14 amino acids. The CDR3 spells CASSQGRVVGELFF. The CDR3 DNA follows: TGTGCCAGCAGCCAGGGGAGGGTGGTCGGGGAGCTGTTTTTT.

The chain carries TRBV20-1 and TRBJ2-1; a weak D match, TRBD1 (6 bases). This CDR3 has 17 amino acids. Trimming pared 0 bases from V and 3 bases from J, leaving 18 bases between. Germline V gene sequence: CDR1 DFQATT, CDR2 SNEGSKA (reference sequence). The CDR3 bases are TGCAGTGCTAGAGATGGTTCAGGGGCTTCCCGCTACAATGAGCAGTTCTTC. Its translation: CSARDGSGASRYNEQFF.

J is TRBJ2-1 and V is TRBV27; TRBD1 is a possible D gene (5 bases). Trimming pared 3 bases from V and 10 bases from J, leaving 10 bases between. The CDR3 consists of 12 residues. CDR1 is MNHEY and CDR2 is SMNVEV in the germline V gene (reference sequence). The CDR3 nucleotides are TGTGCCAGCAGTTTCCAGGGTAGGGAGCAGTTCTTC. The encoded protein is CASSFQGREQFF.

This clonotype has at least ten counts. The chain joins TRBV6-1 to TRBJ2-2, with D tentatively TRBD1 or TRBD2 (5 bases each). CDR3 length equals 13 residues. Germline CDR1 is MNHNS and CDR2 is SASEGT. Deletions cut 2 bases from V and 7 bases from J, with 8 bases between. CDR3 nucleotides: TGTGCCAGCAGTGAATGGGGGAACGGGGAGCTGTTTTTT. This encodes CASSEWGNGELFF.

V is TRBV6-2 or TRBV6-3 and J is TRBJ2-3, with 13 bases fitting TRBD2. V gave up 4 bases and J gave up 4 bases; unmatched junction bases: 11. Germline lookup yields CDR1 MNHEY and CDR2 SVGEGT. The CDR3 consists of 18 residues. CDR3 coding DNA: TGTGCCAGCAGTTTTCCGGGACTAGCGGGACTCAACCCAGATACGCAGTATTTT. This gives the protein CASSFPGLAGLNPDTQYF.

This clonotype showed up just a few times. The V and J genes are TRBV28 and TRBJ2-7; tentative D call: TRBD2 (6 bases). The germline V gene encodes CDR1 MDHEN and CDR2 SYDVKM. The CDR3 covers 15 residues. Trimming removed 5 bases at V and 3 bases at J, with 17 bases between. CDR3 sequence reads: CASSVEGMPYYEQYF. CDR3 in DNA: TGTGCCAGCAGTGTGGAGGGGATGCCCTACTACGAGCAGTACTTC.

The chain links TRBV12-3 or TRBV12-4 to TRBJ2-5; TRBD2 agrees at 11 bases. CDR3 length: 17 residues. The J segment lost 4 bases and the V segment lost 3 bases, leaving 10 bases of the junction unmatched. CDR3 coding DNA: TGTGCCAGCAGTTTGGTTACTAGCGGGAGATATCGAGAGACCCAGTACTTC. Translated: CASSLVTSGRYRETQYF.